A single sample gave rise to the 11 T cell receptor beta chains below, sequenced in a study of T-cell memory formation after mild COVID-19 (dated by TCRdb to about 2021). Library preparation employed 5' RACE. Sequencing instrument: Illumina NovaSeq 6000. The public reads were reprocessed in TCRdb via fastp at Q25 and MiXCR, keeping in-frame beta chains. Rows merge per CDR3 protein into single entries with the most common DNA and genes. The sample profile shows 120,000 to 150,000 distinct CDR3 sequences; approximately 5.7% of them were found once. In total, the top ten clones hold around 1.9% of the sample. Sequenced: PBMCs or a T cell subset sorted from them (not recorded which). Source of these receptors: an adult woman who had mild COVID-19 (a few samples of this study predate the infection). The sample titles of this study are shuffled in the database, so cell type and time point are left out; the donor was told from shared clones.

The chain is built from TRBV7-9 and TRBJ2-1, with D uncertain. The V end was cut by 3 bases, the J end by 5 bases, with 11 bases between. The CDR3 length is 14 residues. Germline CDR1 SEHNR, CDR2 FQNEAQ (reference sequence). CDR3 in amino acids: CASSFIGRDNEQFF. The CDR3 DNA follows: TGTGCCAGCAGCTTTATCGGCAGAGACAATGAGCAGTTCTTC.

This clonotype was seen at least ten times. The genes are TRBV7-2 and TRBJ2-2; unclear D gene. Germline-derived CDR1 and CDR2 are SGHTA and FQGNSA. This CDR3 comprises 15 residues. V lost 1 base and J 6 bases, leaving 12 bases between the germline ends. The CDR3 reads CASSLGVSKSGELFF. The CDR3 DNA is TGTGCCAGCAGCTTAGGGGTGTCAAAGTCCGGGGAGCTGTTTTTT.

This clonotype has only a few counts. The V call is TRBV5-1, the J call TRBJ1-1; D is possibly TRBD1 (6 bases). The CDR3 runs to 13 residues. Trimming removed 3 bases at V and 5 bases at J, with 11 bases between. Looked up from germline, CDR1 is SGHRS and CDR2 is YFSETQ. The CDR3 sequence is CASSWGGATEAFF. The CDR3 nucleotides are TGCGCCAGCAGCTGGGGGGGGGCAACTGAAGCTTTCTTT.

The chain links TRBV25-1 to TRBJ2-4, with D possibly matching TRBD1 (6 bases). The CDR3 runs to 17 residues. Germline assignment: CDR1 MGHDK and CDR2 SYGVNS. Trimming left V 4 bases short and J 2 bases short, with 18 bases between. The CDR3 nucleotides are TGTGCCAGCAGTGGGACAGTTTCCCTTGGATCCAAAAACATTCAGTACTTC. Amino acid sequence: CASSGTVSLGSKNIQYF.

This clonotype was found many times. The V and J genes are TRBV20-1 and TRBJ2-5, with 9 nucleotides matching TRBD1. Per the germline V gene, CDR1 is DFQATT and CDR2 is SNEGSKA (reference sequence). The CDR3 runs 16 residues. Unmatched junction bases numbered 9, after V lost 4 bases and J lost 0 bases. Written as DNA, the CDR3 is TGCAGTGCTACAAGACCCACAGGGGGCTACCAAGAGACCCAGTACTTC. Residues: CSATRPTGGYQETQYF.

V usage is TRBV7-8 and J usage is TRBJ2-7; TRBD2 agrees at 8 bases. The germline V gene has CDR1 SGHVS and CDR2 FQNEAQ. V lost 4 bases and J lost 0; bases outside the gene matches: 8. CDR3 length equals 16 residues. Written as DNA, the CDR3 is TGTGCCAGCAGCTCGGGGGGGAGGGACGGCTCCTACGAGCAGTACTTC. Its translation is CASSSGGRDGSYEQYF.

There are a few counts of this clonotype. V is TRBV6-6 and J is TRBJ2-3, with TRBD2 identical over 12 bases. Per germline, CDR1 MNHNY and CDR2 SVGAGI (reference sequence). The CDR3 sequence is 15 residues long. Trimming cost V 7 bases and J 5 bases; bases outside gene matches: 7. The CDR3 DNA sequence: TGTGCCAGCACTAAGACTAGCGGGGGAAAAGATACGCAGTATTTT. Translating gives CASTKTSGGKDTQYF.

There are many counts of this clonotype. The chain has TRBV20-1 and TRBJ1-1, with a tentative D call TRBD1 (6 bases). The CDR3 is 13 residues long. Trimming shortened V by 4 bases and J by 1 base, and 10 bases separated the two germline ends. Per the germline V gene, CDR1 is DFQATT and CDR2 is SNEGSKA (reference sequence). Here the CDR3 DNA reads TGCAGTGCTACACAGGGCTGGAACACTGAAGCTTTCTTT. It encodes CSATQGWNTEAFF.

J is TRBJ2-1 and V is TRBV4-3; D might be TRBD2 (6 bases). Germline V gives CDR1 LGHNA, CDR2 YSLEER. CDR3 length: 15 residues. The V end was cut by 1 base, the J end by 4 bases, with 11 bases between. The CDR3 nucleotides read TGCGCCAGCAGCCAAGGTGGGGGACTTTACAATGAGCAGTTCTTC. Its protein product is CASSQGGGLYNEQFF.

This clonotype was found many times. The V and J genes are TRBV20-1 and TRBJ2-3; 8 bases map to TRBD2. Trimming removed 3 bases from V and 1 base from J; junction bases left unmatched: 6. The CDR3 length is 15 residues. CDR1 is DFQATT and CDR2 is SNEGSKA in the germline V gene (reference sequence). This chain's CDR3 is CSARLPGGGTDTQYF. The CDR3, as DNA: TGCAGTGCTAGGCTGCCGGGAGGGGGCACAGATACGCAGTATTTT.

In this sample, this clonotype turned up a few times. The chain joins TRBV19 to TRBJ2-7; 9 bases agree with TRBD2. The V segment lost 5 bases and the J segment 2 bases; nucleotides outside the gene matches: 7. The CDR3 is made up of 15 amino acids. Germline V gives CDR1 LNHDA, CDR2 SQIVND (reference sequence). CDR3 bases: TGTGCCAGTAGTTCTGTTAGCGGGAGCACCTACGAGCAGTACTTC. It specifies CASSSVSGSTYEQYF.